This T cell receptor beta chain originates from a study of T-cell memory formation after mild COVID-19. Findings and limits, study-wide: Detection of some responders pre-infection suggested pre-existing cross-reactive memory T cells participated. From day 15 to 85, contracting clones were balanced between CD4 and CD8, whereas later expanders leaned toward CD4+.

5'RACE primed from the constant segment yielded TCR alpha and TCR beta cDNA libraries bearing sample barcodes and UMIs. From the 5' RACE reads, TCRdb called clonotypes with MiXCR, one entry per CDR3 protein. The profile shows approximately 300,000 distinct CDR3 sequences, 15% of them singletons. In its sample, this clonotype was seen many times. What it binds is unknown. V shed 1 base and J shed 0 bases, with 12 bases lying between them. The CDR3 is made up of 16 amino acids. Germline V gene sequence: CDR1 SGHRS, CDR2 YFSETQ. Sample: PBMCs or a T cell subset sorted from them (not recorded which). The V call is TRBV5-1, the J call TRBJ2-3, with D unresolved. This clonotype was sampled from a man younger than 35 who had mild COVID-19 (a few samples of this study predate the infection). Cell type and time point are not known. The DNA of the CDR3 is TGCGCCAGCAGCTTGCAGAAGACACCAAGCACAGATACGCAGTATTTT. Its protein is CASSLQKTPSTDTQYF.